This T cell receptor beta chain was captured by sequencing in a study of PD-1 blockade in classical Hodgkin lymphoma. The study, taken as a whole, reports: Relative to healthy donors, newly diagnosed patients reportedly had lower baseline TCR diversity, which was reported as lower still in relapsed/refractory patients.

Regarding this clone: Its specificity is not known.

The CDR3 sequence is 14 residues long. V lost 5 bases to trimming and J lost 6 bases, with 15 bases between them. Germline-derived CDR1 and CDR2 are MNHNS and SASEGT. Time point reported: newly diagnosed, previously untreated cHL patient sample. Here immunoSEQ multiplex PCR was the method, and the copy in TCRdb shows in-frame clones only, minus some. The table lists around 43,000 clones, about nine tenths of them singletons. Sequences were obtained from peripheral blood mononuclear cells (PBMCs). The chain joins TRBV6-1 to TRBJ2-3, with a possible D match to TRBD1 (6 bases). This receptor was taken from a human donor with classical Hodgkin lymphoma. The DNA for the CDR3 is TGTGCCAGCAGTACTTTTCCTGGGGGCGATACGCAGTATTTT. This sequence encodes CASSTFPGGDTQYF.